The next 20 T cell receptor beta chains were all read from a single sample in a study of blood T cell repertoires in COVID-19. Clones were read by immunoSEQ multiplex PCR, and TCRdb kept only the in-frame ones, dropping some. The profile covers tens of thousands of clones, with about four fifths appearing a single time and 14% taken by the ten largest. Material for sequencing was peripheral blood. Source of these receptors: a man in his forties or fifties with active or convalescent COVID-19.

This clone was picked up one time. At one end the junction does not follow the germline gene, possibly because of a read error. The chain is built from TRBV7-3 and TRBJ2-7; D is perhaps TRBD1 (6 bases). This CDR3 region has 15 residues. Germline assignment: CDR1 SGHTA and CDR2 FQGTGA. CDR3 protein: CASSLTTGPSYEQYF. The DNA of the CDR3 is TGTGCCAGCAGCCTAACGACAGGCCCCTCCTACGAGCAGTACTTC.

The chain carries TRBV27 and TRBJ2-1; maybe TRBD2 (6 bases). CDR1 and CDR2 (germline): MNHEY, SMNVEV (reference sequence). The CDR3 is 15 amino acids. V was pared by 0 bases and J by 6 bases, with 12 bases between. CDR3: CASSLSSQGGNEQFF. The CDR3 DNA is TGTGCCAGCAGTTTATCGAGCCAGGGAGGCAATGAGCAGTTCTTC.

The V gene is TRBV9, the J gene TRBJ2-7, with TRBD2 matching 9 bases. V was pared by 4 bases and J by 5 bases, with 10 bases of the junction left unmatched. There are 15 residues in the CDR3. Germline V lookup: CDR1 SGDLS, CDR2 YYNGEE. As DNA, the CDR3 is TGTGCCAGCAGCCCCCAGGGTGCGGGGGGGGACGAGCAGTACTTC. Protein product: CASSPQGAGGDEQYF. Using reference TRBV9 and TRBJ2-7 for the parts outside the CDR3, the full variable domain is DSGVTQTPKHLITATGQRVTLRCSPRSGDLSVYWYQQSLDQGLQFLIQYYNGEERAKGNILERFSAQQFPDLHSELNLSSLELGDSALYFCASSPQGAGGDEQYFGPGTRLTVT.

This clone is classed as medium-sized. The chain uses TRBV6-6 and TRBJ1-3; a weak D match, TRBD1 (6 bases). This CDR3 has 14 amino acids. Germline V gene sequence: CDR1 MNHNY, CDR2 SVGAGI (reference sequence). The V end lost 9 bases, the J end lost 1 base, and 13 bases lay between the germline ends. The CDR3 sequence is CASHREPSGNTIYF. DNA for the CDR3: TGTGCCAGTCACAGGGAACCTTCTGGAAACACCATATATTTT.

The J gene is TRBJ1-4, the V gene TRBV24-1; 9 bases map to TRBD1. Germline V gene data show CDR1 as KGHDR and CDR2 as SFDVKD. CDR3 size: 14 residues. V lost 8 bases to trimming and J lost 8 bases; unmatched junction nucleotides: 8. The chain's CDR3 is CATIGGTGNEKLFF. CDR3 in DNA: TGTGCCACCATAGGCGGGACAGGGAACGAAAAACTGTTTTTT.

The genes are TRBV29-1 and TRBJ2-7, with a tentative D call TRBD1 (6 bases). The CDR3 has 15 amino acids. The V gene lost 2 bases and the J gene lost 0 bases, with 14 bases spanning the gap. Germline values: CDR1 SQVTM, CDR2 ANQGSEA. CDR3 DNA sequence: TGCAGCGTTGAATGGCAGGGGAAAAGCTCCTACGAGCAGTACTTC. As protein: CSVEWQGKSSYEQYF.

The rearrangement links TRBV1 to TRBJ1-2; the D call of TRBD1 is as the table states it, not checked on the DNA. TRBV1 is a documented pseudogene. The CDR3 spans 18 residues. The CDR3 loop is CTSSQEDETGGPNYGYTF. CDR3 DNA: TGCACCAGCAGCCAAGAAGATGAGACAGGGGGCCCTAATTATGGCTACACCTTC.

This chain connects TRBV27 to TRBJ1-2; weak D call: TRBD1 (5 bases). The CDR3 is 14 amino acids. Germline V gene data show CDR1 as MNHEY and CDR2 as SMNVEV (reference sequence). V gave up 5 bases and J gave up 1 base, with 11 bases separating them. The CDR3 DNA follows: TGTGCCAGCAGTCGGACACCCCTTAACTATGGCTACACCTTC. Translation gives CASSRTPLNYGYTF.

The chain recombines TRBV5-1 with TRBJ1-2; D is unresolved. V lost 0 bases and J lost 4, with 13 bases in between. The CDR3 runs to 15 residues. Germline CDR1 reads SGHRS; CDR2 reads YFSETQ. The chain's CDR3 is CASSLDQLSAYGYTF. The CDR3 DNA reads TGCGCCAGCAGCTTGGACCAGTTAAGCGCCTATGGCTACACCTTC.

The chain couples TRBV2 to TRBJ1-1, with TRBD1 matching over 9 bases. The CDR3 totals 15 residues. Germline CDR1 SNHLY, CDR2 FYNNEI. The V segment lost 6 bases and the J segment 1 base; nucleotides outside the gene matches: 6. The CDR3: CASRKLGQGNTEAFF. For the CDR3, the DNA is TGTGCCAGCAGGAAATTGGGACAGGGGAACACTGAAGCTTTCTTT.

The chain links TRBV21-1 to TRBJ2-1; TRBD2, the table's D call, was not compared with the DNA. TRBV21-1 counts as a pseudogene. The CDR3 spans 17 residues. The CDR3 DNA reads TGTGCCAGCAGCAAAGAGGTAGGGGACTACCGTTACAATGAGCAGTTCTTC. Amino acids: CASSKEVGDYRYNEQFF.

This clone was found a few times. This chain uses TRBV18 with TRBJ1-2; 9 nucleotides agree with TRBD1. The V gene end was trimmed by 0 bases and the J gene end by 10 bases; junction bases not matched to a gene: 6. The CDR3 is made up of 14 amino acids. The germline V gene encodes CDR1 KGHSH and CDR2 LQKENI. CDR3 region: CASSPPGQGASYTF. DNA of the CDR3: TGTGCCAGCTCACCACCGGGACAGGGAGCGTCCTACACCTTC.

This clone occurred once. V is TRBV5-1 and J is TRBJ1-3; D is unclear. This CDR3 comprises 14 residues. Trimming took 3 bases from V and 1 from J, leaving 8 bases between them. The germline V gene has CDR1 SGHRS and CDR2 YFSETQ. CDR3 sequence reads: CASSSDNSGNTIYF. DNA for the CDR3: TGCGCCAGCAGCTCCGACAATTCTGGAAACACCATATATTTT.

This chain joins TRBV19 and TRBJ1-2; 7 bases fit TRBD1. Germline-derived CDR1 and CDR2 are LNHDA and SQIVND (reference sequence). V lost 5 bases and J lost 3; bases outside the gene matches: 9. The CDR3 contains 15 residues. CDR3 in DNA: TGTGCCAGTAGTCCCCGGACAGGATCCCACTATGGCTACACCTTC. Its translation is CASSPRTGSHYGYTF.

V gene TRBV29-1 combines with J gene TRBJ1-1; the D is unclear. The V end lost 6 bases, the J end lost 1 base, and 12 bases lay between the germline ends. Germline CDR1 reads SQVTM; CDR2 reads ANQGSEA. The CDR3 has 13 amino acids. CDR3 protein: CSVEVTANTEAFF. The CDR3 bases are TGCAGCGTGGAGGTGACGGCGAACACTGAAGCTTTCTTT.

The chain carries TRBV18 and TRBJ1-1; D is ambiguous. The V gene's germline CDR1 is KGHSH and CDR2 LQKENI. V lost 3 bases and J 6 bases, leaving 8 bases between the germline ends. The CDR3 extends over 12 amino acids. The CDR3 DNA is TGTGCCAGCTCACCGCTCTTAGCTGAAGCTTTCTTT. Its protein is CASSPLLAEAFF.

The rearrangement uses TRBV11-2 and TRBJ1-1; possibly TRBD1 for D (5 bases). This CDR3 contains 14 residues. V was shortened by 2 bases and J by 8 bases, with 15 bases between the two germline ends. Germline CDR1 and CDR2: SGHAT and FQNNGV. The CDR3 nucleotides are TGTGCCAGCAGCTTACTGGGGCCAGGTCTGGAAGCTTTCTTT. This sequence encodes CASSLLGPGLEAFF.

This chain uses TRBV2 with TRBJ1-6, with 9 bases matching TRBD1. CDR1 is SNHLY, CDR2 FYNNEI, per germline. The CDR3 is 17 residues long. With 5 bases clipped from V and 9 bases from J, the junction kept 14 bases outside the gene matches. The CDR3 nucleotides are TGTGCCAGCAGTCTTACCGGGACAGGGTTTGTTCTTTCACCCCTCCACTTT. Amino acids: CASSLTGTGFVLSPLHF.

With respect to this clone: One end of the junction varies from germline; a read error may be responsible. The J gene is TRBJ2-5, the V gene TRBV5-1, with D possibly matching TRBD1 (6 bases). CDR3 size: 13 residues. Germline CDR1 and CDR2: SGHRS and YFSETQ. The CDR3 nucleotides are TGCACCAGCAGGAAAAGGGGGTTAGAGACCCAGTACTTC. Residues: CTSRKRGLETQYF.

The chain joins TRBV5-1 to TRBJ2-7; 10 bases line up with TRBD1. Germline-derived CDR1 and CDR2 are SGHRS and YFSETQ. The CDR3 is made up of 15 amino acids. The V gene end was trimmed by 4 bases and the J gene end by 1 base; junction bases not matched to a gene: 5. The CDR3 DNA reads TGCGCCAGCAGCGAAGGGACAGGGGAATCCTACGAGCAGTACTTC. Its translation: CASSEGTGESYEQYF. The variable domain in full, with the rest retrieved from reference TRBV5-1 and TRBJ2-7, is KAGVTQTPRYLIKTRGQQVTLSCSPISGHRSVSWYQQTPGQGLQFLFEYFSETQRNKGNFPGRFSGRQFSNSRSEMNVSTLELGDSALYLCASSEGTGESYEQYFGPGTRLTVT.